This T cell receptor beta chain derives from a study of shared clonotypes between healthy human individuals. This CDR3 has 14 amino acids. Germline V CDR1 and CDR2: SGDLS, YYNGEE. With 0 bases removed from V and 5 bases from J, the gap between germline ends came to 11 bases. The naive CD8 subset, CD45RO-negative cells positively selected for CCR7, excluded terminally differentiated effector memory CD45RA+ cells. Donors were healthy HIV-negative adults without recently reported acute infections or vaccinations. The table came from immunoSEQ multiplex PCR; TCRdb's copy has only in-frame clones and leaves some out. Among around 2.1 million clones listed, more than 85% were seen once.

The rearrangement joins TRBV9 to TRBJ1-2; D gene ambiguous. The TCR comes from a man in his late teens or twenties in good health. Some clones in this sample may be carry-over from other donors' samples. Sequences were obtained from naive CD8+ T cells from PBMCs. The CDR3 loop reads CASSVEENLYGYTF. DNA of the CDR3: TGTGCCAGCAGCGTAGAAGAGAACTTGTATGGCTACACCTTC.